This T cell receptor (beta chain) was identified during a study of blood T cells in healthy people across ages (dated by TCRdb to between 2014 and 2017). As for the study more broadly: In model experiments, template switching captured about one uniquely barcoded TCR beta cDNA molecule for every two T cells. The donors were split into four age groups: young (average roughly 15 years), middle-aged (about 40), aged (62) and long-lived (approximately 80). Two additional independent replicas of 1 million unique cDNA reads from the same blood draw were analyzed for two donors (one aged 18 to 30 and one aged 80 or older). To track age-related changes in TCR beta repertoire diversity, the study relied on deep sequencing normalized with unique cDNA molecular identifiers. Donors of different ages were randomly distributed across sequencing lanes to avoid experimental bias.

This clonotype is classified as medium-sized (0.01 to 0.1%). Its antigen remains unidentified. Base qualities are not recorded, but no much larger clone differs from it by a single base. The donors were roughly 38 Caucasian individuals from Russia, aged roughly 6 to 100 years, who were systemically healthy. Ten milliliters of peripheral blood were drawn from each donor into EDTA-treated Vacutainer tubes. PBMCs were isolated by Ficoll-Paque density-gradient centrifugation, with at least 6 million obtained per sample. Total RNA, at least 5 micrograms per sample, was extracted from PBMCs with Trizol reagent. The percentages of naive CD45RAhigh/CD27high T cells were determined by flow cytometry on a PBMC aliquot from every donor. CDR1 and CDR2 are read off the germline V gene as MNHEY and SVGAGI. Including cysteine and phenylalanine, the CDR3 has 14 amino acids. CDR3 DNA is the only sequence kept; it has 42 bases, read in frame from the first base. Ends trimmed: V by 5 bases, J by 6 bases; bases unmatched to a gene: 6.

On the study overall, not on this receptor specifically: Because profiling used bulk unsorted PBMCs, naive and antigen-experienced compartments could not be compared conclusively. A strong correlation was found between observed TCR beta diversity and the percentage of naive T cells measured by flow cytometry. The long-lived group showed more naive CD4+ T cells, fewer expanded clones and increased TCR diversity than the aged group, suggesting age selection. The CMV infection status of donors was not known, potentially confounding age-related changes in expanded clonotypes. Estimates of total diversity based on one million sequenced T cells were regarded as lower bounds and as underestimates. As age increased, observed TCR beta diversity per million T cells dropped in a roughly linear way, and a significant reduction was already evident by age about 40.

Receptors were amplified or captured by 5' RACE. Reads for this sample came from an Illumina HiSeq 2500. A second PCR of roughly 7 to 11 cycles was performed with a sample-barcoded 5' primer and a J-beta primer mix. Each TCR beta cDNA molecule received a unique molecular identifier from a template-switch 5' adaptor carrying 12 random nucleotides. Each sample yielded at least 3 million CDR3-containing paired-end reads. First-strand cDNA synthesis was performed from all RNA using the Mint cDNA synthesis kit, with priming by a TRBC-specific oligonucleotide. After uracil-DNA glycosylase treatment, a first 18-cycle PCR used universal primers M1SS and BC2_uni_R on all cDNA. In the original analysis: Normalization of each sample was performed by random selection of 1 million high-quality reads, each carrying a distinct molecular identifier. Reads with shared molecular identifiers were discarded instead of being binned into consensus sequences. MiTCR, run with a Q25 quality threshold and the strictest error-elimination algorithm, handled CDR3 identification, clonotype clustering and error correction. A nonparametric unseen species model with Euler transformation was used to estimate a lower bound on total TCR beta diversity. TCRdb ran its own pipeline on the public reads, namely fastp trimming at Q25 and MiXCR clone calling, and kept in-frame beta chains. Identical CDR3 proteins give one entry, which carries the most common genes and DNA. The V and J calls shown here were made by TCRdb, not taken from the authors' results. The sample yields approximately 690,000 distinct CDR3 sequences; 35% to 50% were counted once. The leading ten clones occupy 25% to 35% of the sample.

The rearrangement combines TRBV6-5 with TRBJ2-3, with TRBD1 matching 9 junction bases. Material for sequencing was blood. The sequence derives from a man older than 75 in good health. The DNA sequence is as follows: TGTGCCAGCAGTCCCGGGACAGGGAAGGATACGCAGTATTTT. The translation is CASSPGTGKDTQYF.